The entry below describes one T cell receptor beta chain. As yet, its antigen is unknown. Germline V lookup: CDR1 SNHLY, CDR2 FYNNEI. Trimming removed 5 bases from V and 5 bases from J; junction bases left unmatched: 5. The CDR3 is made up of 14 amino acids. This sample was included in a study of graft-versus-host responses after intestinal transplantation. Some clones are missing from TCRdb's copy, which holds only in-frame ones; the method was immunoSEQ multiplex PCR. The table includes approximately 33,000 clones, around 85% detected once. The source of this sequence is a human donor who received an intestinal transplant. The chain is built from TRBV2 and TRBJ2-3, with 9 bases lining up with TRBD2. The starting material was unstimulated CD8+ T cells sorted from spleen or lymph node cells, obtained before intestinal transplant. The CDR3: CASSSGGLVDTQYF. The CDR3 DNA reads TGTGCCAGCAGTAGCGGGGGGCTGGTAGATACGCAGTATTTT.